One and the same sample provided the 13 T cell receptor beta chains below, sequenced in a study of cytomegalovirus exposure and HLA in healthy donors. The assay was immunoSEQ multiplex PCR, and TCRdb's table has in-frame clones only and misses some. The data contain around 150,000 clones, about 90% of them seen just once; the ten biggest clones take up 4% to 5%. Sequencing was done on a sample of PBMCs. The source of these receptors is a man aged 18 to 30 in good health and CMV-seropositive.

This clone was observed a single time. The chain links TRBV5-4 to TRBJ1-2, with D possibly TRBD1 on 5 matching bases. The V gene lost 7 bases and the J gene lost 2 bases, with 15 bases spanning the gap. The CDR3 is 14 amino acids. From germline, CDR1 is SGHNT and CDR2 YYREEE (reference sequence). The CDR3 DNA reads TGTGCCAGCCGTGACGGGGGGGGGAACTATGGCTACACCTTC. Residues: CASRDGGGNYGYTF.

V and J are TRBV7-9 and TRBJ1-4; 8 nucleotides align to TRBD1. CDR3 length equals 17 residues. V lost 4 bases and J lost 0; bases outside the gene matches: 7. Germline CDR1 and CDR2: SEHNR and FQNEAQ (reference sequence). CDR3 coding DNA: TGTGCCAGCAGCTCAAAATTACAGGGGGCAACTAATGAAAAACTGTTTTTT. It encodes CASSSKLQGATNEKLFF.

This clone appeared once. The chain links TRBV19 to TRBJ2-4, with 9 bases identical to TRBD2. The V gene end was trimmed by 5 bases and the J gene end by 0 bases; junction bases not matched to a gene: 8. The CDR3 sequence is 17 residues long. Germline-derived CDR1 and CDR2 are LNHDA and SQIVND (reference sequence). The CDR3 is CASSDRSREGAKNIQYF. Here the CDR3 DNA reads TGTGCCAGTAGTGACCGGTCGCGGGAGGGAGCCAAAAACATTCAGTACTTC.

The rearrangement links TRBV9 to TRBJ2-1; 7 bases are shared with TRBD1. Germline lookup yields CDR1 SGDLS and CDR2 YYNGEE. The CDR3 is 15 amino acids. V was pared by 0 bases and J by 10 bases, with 10 bases of the junction left unmatched. CDR3: CASSVGGQSLGEQFF. In nucleotides, the CDR3 is TGTGCCAGCAGCGTAGGGGGACAGTCCTTAGGGGAGCAGTTCTTC.

This chain uses TRBV9 with TRBJ2-3; 9 bases align to TRBD2. The ends lost 0 bases at V and 4 bases at J; junction bases unmatched: 3. CDR1 and CDR2 (germline): SGDLS, YYNGEE. This CDR3 is built from 15 residues. CDR3 sequence reads: CASSVGRGGSDTQYF. CDR3 sequence (DNA): TGTGCCAGCAGCGTAGGGCGGGGGGGGTCAGATACGCAGTATTTT.

The chain employs TRBV5-1 and TRBJ2-7; TRBD2 aligns across 10 bases. Germline V CDR1 and CDR2: SGHRS, YFSETQ. The CDR3 spans 16 residues. The junction had 10 bases not matched to a gene; V was cut back by 0 bases and J by 7 bases. The CDR3 spells CASSLGGLAGAGEQYF. In DNA form, the CDR3 reads TGCGCCAGCAGCTTGGGAGGTCTAGCGGGAGCTGGGGAGCAGTACTTC.

This clone was found once. The J gene is TRBJ2-1, the V gene TRBV4-1; 7 bases line up with TRBD2. After removal of 4 bases from V and 3 bases from J, the junction contained 9 bases not matched to a gene. The CDR3 runs to 16 residues. Germline V gene sequence: CDR1 MGHRA, CDR2 YSYEKL. The CDR3 loop reads CASSRGASGHYNEQFF. The CDR3 nucleotides are TGCGCCAGCAGCCGAGGGGCTAGCGGTCACTACAATGAGCAGTTCTTC.

The sample holds one count of this clone. The gene calls are TRBV11-2 and TRBJ1-3, with D hard to call. Germline CDR1 and CDR2: SGHAT and FQNNGV. Trimming removed 3 bases at V and 0 bases at J, with 6 bases between. The CDR3 extends over 14 amino acids. The CDR3: CASSLTDSGNTIYF. Written as DNA, the CDR3 is TGTGCCAGCAGCTTGACTGACTCTGGAAACACCATATATTTT.

This clone occurred a few times. The CDR3: CASSGDRGYYGYTF. The CDR3 nucleotides are TGTGCCAGCAGCGGGGACAGGGGATACTATGGCTACACCTTC. The chain carries TRBV7-9 and TRBJ1-2; TRBD1 matches 10 bases. With V trimmed by 5 bases and J by 3 bases, 3 bases remained unmatched. This CDR3 comprises 14 residues. Germline V gene data show CDR1 as SEHNR and CDR2 as FQNEAQ (reference sequence).

The table lists this clone with a few counts. The chain couples TRBV25-1 to TRBJ1-2, with 7 bases identical to TRBD1. The CDR3 is 11 amino acids. Germline loops: CDR1 MGHDK, CDR2 SYGVNS. V dropped 8 bases and J dropped 6; count of bases not matched to a gene: 3. The CDR3 DNA is TGTGCCAGCTCTGACAGGGATGGCTACACCTTC. Amino acids: CASSDRDGYTF.

The J gene is TRBJ1-2, the V gene TRBV29-1; D call uncertain. CDR3 length equals 17 residues. CDR1 is SQVTM and CDR2 is ANQGSEA in the germline V gene. V was clipped by 3 bases and J by 6 bases, with 26 bases between them. CDR3 amino acids: CSVDKGGTIFVRDGYTF. The CDR3 DNA sequence: TGCAGCGTTGATAAGGGAGGAACTATATTCGTGCGCGATGGCTACACCTTC.

This chain joins TRBV5-1 and TRBJ2-1, with D maybe TRBD2 (5 bases). The CDR3 totals 13 residues. Germline V gene sequence: CDR1 SGHRS, CDR2 YFSETQ. Trimming left V 4 bases short and J 10 bases short, with 15 bases between. DNA of the CDR3: TGCGCCAGCAGCCCTCTACGGGGTAGAGAGCAGTTCTTC. Its translation is CASSPLRGREQFF.

This clone has a handful of counts. The V gene is TRBV14, the J gene TRBJ2-7; maybe TRBD1 (5 bases). CDR1 is SGHDN and CDR2 is FVKESK in the germline V gene. The germline V and J ends were trimmed by 4 bases and 2 bases, with 18 bases remaining between them. CDR3 length: 16 amino acids. The CDR3 region is CASSLVRTSPTYEQYF. DNA of the CDR3: TGTGCCAGCAGCCTGGTTAGGACAAGCCCTACCTACGAGCAGTACTTC.